This TCR beta chain is drawn from a study of T cell responses to AZD1222 COVID-19 vaccine. The germline V gene has CDR1 MNHEY and CDR2 SVGAGI. This CDR3 is built from 13 residues. V lost 6 bases to trimming and J lost 8 bases, with 13 bases between them. Libraries were prepared by immunoSEQ multiplex PCR; TCRdb keeps only in-frame clonotypes and omits some of them. This table holds 150,000 to 200,000 clones, about 90% found once. General study results and limits: Reports say nearly half of spike-specific TCRs go after unmutated variant regions. Compared with day 0, the breadth and depth of the Spike-specific TCR repertoire rose significantly after two doses of AZD1222. Females made up more of the donors, who were largely white British, and clonal diversity may have come out too low.

Comments on this clone: Its cognate antigen is unknown.

The source is an adult who received the AZD1222 COVID-19 vaccine. This sequence joins TRBV6-5 and TRBJ1-4, with D unclear. The sequencing used peripheral blood, collected 28 days after the second AZD1222 dose. The CDR3 is CASSLQPGEKLFF. For the CDR3, the DNA is TGTGCCAGCAGCCTACAACCGGGGGAAAAACTGTTTTTT.